These 20 T cell receptor beta chains were all obtained from the same sample, sequenced in a study of shared clonotypes between healthy human individuals. Assay used: immunoSEQ multiplex PCR; TCRdb lists only in-frame clones, some missing. Of about 480,000 clones listed, about three quarters are singletons. Sample: PBMCs. The receptors derive from a woman aged 40 to 50 in good health. Some clones in this sample may be carry-over from other donors' samples.

V is TRBV6-1 and J is TRBJ1-2; possibly TRBD1 for D (5 bases). CDR3 length: 14 amino acids. V lost 0 bases and J lost 3, with 8 bases in between. Germline loops: CDR1 MNHNS, CDR2 SASEGT. The CDR3 DNA sequence: TGTGCCAGCAGTGAAGCGCCGGGGGACTATGGCTACACCTTC. It yields the protein CASSEAPGDYGYTF.

This clone was observed a single time. This sequence joins TRBV7-9 and TRBJ1-1; 10 bases line up with TRBD1. Germline CDR1 and CDR2: SEHNR and FQNEAQ (reference sequence). The V and J ends lost 5 bases and 4 bases, in that order; junction bases with no gene match: 10. CDR3 length: 16 amino acids. The CDR3 reads CASSLATGTGVTEAFF. CDR3 in DNA: TGTGCCAGCAGCCTCGCAACCGGGACAGGGGTCACTGAAGCTTTCTTT.

V is TRBV27 and J is TRBJ2-3; 7 nucleotides match TRBD2. The CDR3 spans 19 residues. V lost 6 bases and J lost 2; bases outside the gene matches: 20. Germline CDR1 is MNHEY and CDR2 is SMNVEV (reference sequence). The CDR3 loop reads CASSPGASGWARPTDTQYF. CDR3 DNA: TGTGCCAGCAGCCCCGGGGCTAGCGGATGGGCGAGGCCCACAGATACGCAGTATTTT.

The V and J genes are TRBV7-8 and TRBJ2-7, with D perhaps TRBD2 (5 bases). The CDR3 totals 18 residues. Germline lookup yields CDR1 SGHVS and CDR2 FQNEAQ. Trimming took off 1 base at V and 5 bases at J, with 24 bases between the two ends. This chain's CDR3 is CASSLGGLELGWVDEQYF. As DNA, the CDR3 is TGTGCCAGCAGCTTAGGAGGGCTAGAGTTGGGTTGGGTAGACGAGCAGTACTTC.

The J gene is TRBJ1-5, the V gene TRBV6-4, with a tentative D call TRBD1 (6 bases). Germline V CDR1 and CDR2: MRHNA, SNTAGT. The CDR3 has 15 amino acids. Trimming removed 6 bases at V and 0 bases at J, with 12 bases between. In nucleotides, the CDR3 is TGTGCCAGCAGCCTGGGGGGGCATAGCAATCAGCCCCAGCATTTT. Encoded protein: CASSLGGHSNQPQHF.

The V gene is TRBV5-1, the J gene TRBJ2-5; 10 bases agree with TRBD1. With 0 bases clipped from V and 5 bases from J, the junction kept 10 bases outside the gene matches. CDR3 length equals 17 residues. Looked up from germline, CDR1 is SGHRS and CDR2 is YFSETQ. The CDR3 region has the DNA TGCGCCAGCAGCTTGGGAGTCTTGACAGGGGGCCCGGAGACCCAGTACTTC. Its translation: CASSLGVLTGGPETQYF.

The chain combines TRBV19 with TRBJ2-1, with 12 bases matching TRBD2. Germline lookup yields CDR1 LNHDA and CDR2 SQIVND (reference sequence). The CDR3 runs to 16 residues. The V segment lost 2 bases and the J segment 6 bases; nucleotides outside the gene matches: 5. The CDR3, as DNA: TGTGCCAGTAGTATATTTCGGACTAGCGGGACCAATGAGCAGTTCTTC. Encoded protein: CASSIFRTSGTNEQFF.

This clone has just one count. The junction does not match germline at one end; this may be a read error. Written as DNA, the CDR3 is TGCGCCAGTAGCCAAGATGTGACAGGGGACTATGGCTACACCTTC. Translated: CASSQDVTGDYGYTF. This chain connects TRBV4-3 to TRBJ1-2, with 8 nucleotides matching TRBD1. Germline V CDR1 and CDR2: LGHNA, YSLEER. The CDR3 is 15 residues long.

The chain carries TRBV11-1 and TRBJ2-2; 8 bases are a match to TRBD2. The V and J ends lost 6 bases and 6 bases, in that order; junction bases with no gene match: 12. This CDR3 spans 16 amino acids. CDR1 is SGHAT and CDR2 is FQDESV in the germline V gene (reference sequence). CDR3: CASRINREGGAGELFF. The CDR3 nucleotides are TGTGCCAGCAGGATTAACCGGGAGGGGGGCGCCGGGGAGCTGTTTTTT.

DNA of the CDR3: TGCGCCAGCAGCCACCAGGGGAACGATGAAAAACTGTTTTTT. Its translation is CASSHQGNDEKLFF. The chain has TRBV5-1 and TRBJ1-4, with D tentatively TRBD1 (6 bases). The germline V gene encodes CDR1 SGHRS and CDR2 YFSETQ. The V end was cut by 4 bases, the J end by 6 bases, with 13 bases between. This CDR3 has 14 residues.

The table lists this clone with a few counts. This chain connects TRBV25-1 to TRBJ2-1; D gene uncertain. The CDR3 consists of 17 residues. Germline CDR1 reads MGHDK; CDR2 reads SYGVNS. V lost 3 bases and J 5 bases, leaving 20 bases between the germline ends. CDR3 protein: CASSDWAKTVGDNEQFF. The CDR3 region has the DNA TGTGCCAGCAGTGATTGGGCTAAAACTGTTGGAGACAATGAGCAGTTCTTC.

For this clone: The junction departs from germline at one end; a sequencing error may be responsible. The J gene is TRBJ2-2, the V gene TRBV27; tentatively, D is TRBD1 (6 bases). The germline V gene encodes CDR1 MNHEY and CDR2 SMNVEV (reference sequence). The CDR3 consists of 17 residues. CDR3 sequence reads: CASSSTGSRARAGERFF. The CDR3 region has the DNA TGTGCCAGCAGTTCGACAGGTTCGAGGGCCCGGGCCGGGGAGCGGTTTTTT.

The chain links TRBV19 to TRBJ1-1, with D uncertain. The CDR3 totals 17 residues. Trimming removed 4 bases at V and 0 bases at J, with 18 bases between. The germline V gene encodes CDR1 LNHDA and CDR2 SQIVND (reference sequence). The CDR3 coding sequence is TGTGCCAGTAGTACCGACGGACTCCAACCCATGAACACTGAAGCTTTCTTT. Translated, it gives CASSTDGLQPMNTEAFF.

This clone was seen just once. The V gene is TRBV7-3, the J gene TRBJ2-3; 10 bases are shared with TRBD1. CDR3 length: 15 residues. J was trimmed by 4 bases and V by 2 bases; bases with no gene match: 3. Germline V lookup: CDR1 SGHTA, CDR2 FQGTGA. CDR3 protein: CASSLGTGVSDTQYF. CDR3 nucleotide sequence: TGTGCCAGCAGCTTAGGGACAGGGGTTTCAGATACGCAGTATTTT.

V gene TRBV5-4 combines with J gene TRBJ2-7; weak D call: TRBD1 (6 bases). Per germline, CDR1 SGHNT and CDR2 YYREEE (reference sequence). The ends were cut back, 0 bases at V and 3 bases at J, with 7 bases in the middle. The CDR3 length is 13 residues. The DNA of the CDR3 is TGTGCCAGCAGCTTGGGACAGGACTACGAGCAGTACTTC. Its protein product is CASSLGQDYEQYF.

The sample holds many counts of this clone. This rearrangement joins TRBV9 to TRBJ2-1; D possibly corresponds to TRBD2 (6 bases). The germline V gene has CDR1 SGDLS and CDR2 YYNGEE. V shed 0 bases and J shed 13 bases, with 11 bases lying between them. The CDR3 extends over 12 amino acids. CDR3 protein: CASSVEAGYQFF. The CDR3 DNA sequence: TGTGCCAGCAGCGTAGAGGCGGGATACCAGTTCTTC. Supplemented by reference TRBV9 and TRBJ2-1, the full variable domain reads DSGVTQTPKHLITATGQRVTLRCSPRSGDLSVYWYQQSLDQGLQFLIQYYNGEERAKGNILERFSAQQFPDLHSELNLSSLELGDSALYFCASSVEAGYQFFGPGTRLTVL.

The chain is built from TRBV28 and TRBJ2-7; possibly TRBD1 or TRBD2 for D (5 bases each). Trimming took off 8 bases at V and 2 bases at J, with 10 bases between the two ends. The CDR3 runs 12 residues. From germline, CDR1 is MDHEN and CDR2 SYDVKM. The CDR3 loop is CASGDPAYEQYF. In DNA, the CDR3 is TGTGCCAGCGGGGACCCAGCCTACGAGCAGTACTTC.

The chain links TRBV7-7 to TRBJ2-2; 8 bases are a match to TRBD1. The V gene's germline CDR1 is SSHAT and CDR2 FNYEAQ (reference sequence). This CDR3 spans 14 amino acids. The CDR3 DNA reads as TGTGCTAGCGCCGGGACAGGAGCCACCGGGGAGCTGTTTTTT. It translates to CASAGTGATGELFF.

The rearrangement uses TRBV29-1 and TRBJ1-1; D is perhaps TRBD1 (5 bases). The length of the CDR3 is 12 residues. CDR1 and CDR2 (germline): SQVTM, ANQGSEA. V lost 7 bases and J lost 4, with 13 bases in between. CDR3: CSAFRGGTEAFF. CDR3 nucleotide sequence: TGCAGCGCCTTTAGGGGCGGCACTGAAGCTTTCTTT.

J is TRBJ2-1 and V is TRBV2; 7 nucleotides line up with TRBD2. This CDR3 has 16 amino acids. Germline V gene lookup returns CDR1 SNHLY and CDR2 FYNNEI. Unmatched junction bases numbered 13, after V lost 6 bases and J lost 5 bases. DNA of the CDR3: TGTGCCAGCAGCCCCACGGCGCTAGCGGCCAACAATGAGCAGTTCTTC. Translating it yields CASSPTALAANNEQFF.